This TCR beta chain comes out of a study of blood T cell repertoires in COVID-19. Study details: Acute and convalescent COVID-19 specimens originated in the United States, Italy and Spain.

Profiling relied on immunoSEQ multiplex PCR, and the TCRdb table lists in-frame clones only, not all of them. The data contain some 83,000 clones, around 81% of them singletons. CDR3 length: 15 amino acids. The J segment lost 4 bases and the V segment lost 5 bases, leaving 6 bases of the junction unmatched. Germline V gene data show CDR1 as SNHLY and CDR2 as FYNNEI. The genes are TRBV2 and TRBJ2-1; the match to TRBD1 covers 9 bases. Sequencing was done on a sample of peripheral blood. The sequence was obtained from a man aged 80 or over with acute or convalescent COVID-19. The CDR3 DNA follows: TGTGCCAGCAGTTACGACAGGGGGGGATACAATGAGCAGTTCTTC. Translation gives CASSYDRGGYNEQFF.